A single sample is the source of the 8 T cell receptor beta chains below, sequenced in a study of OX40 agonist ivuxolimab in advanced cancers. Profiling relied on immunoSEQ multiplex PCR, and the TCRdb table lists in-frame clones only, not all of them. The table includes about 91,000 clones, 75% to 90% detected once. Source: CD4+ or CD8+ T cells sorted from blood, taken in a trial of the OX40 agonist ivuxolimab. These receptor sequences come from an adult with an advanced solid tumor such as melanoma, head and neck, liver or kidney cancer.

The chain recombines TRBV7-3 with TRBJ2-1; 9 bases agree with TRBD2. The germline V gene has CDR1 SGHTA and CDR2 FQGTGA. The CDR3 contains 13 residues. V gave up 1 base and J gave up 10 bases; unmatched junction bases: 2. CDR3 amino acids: CASSLSGGAEQFF. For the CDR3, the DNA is TGTGCCAGCAGCTTAAGCGGGGGGGCGGAGCAGTTCTTC.

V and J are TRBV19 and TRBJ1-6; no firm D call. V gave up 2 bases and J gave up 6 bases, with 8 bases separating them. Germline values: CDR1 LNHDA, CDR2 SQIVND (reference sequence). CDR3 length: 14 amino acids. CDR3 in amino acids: CASSISGANSPLHF. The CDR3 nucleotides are TGTGCCAGTAGTATATCTGGAGCTAATTCACCCCTCCACTTT.

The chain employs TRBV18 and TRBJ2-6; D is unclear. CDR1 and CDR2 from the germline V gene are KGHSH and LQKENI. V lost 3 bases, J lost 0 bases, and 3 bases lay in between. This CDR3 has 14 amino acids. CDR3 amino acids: CASSPLSGANVLTF. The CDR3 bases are TGTGCCAGCTCACCCCTCTCTGGGGCCAACGTCCTGACTTTC.

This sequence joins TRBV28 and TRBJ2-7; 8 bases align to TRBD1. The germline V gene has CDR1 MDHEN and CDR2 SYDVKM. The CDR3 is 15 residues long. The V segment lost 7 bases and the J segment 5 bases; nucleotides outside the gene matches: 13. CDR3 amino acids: CASTIQGVIPHEQYF. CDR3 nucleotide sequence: TGTGCCAGCACCATACAGGGGGTCATACCCCACGAGCAGTACTTC.

CDR3 in amino acids: CATSRDRNYGYTF. CDR3 bases: TGTGCCACCAGCAGAGACAGAAACTATGGCTACACCTTC. The chain employs TRBV15 and TRBJ1-2; D is unclear. Germline V lookup: CDR1 LNHNV, CDR2 YYDKDF (reference sequence). The CDR3 covers 13 residues. Trimming took 0 bases from V and 2 from J, leaving 4 bases between them.

DNA for the CDR3: TGTGCCAGCAGCTCCAGTGGTACCGGGGAGCTGTTTTTT. Translating gives CASSSSGTGELFF. This sequence joins TRBV7-3 and TRBJ2-2; D not certain. The germline V gene has CDR1 SGHTA and CDR2 FQGTGA. The CDR3 runs 13 residues. The germline V and J ends were trimmed by 4 bases and 5 bases, with 8 bases remaining between them.

The CDR3 DNA reads TGTGCCAGCAGTTTCAGGAATTTCAGGAACAATCAGCCCCAGCATTTT. It translates to CASSFRNFRNNQPQHF. V gene TRBV27 combines with J gene TRBJ1-5; unclear D gene. CDR3 length: 16 residues. CDR1 and CDR2 (germline): MNHEY, SMNVEV (reference sequence). V was shortened by 3 bases and J by 3 bases, with 15 bases between the two germline ends.

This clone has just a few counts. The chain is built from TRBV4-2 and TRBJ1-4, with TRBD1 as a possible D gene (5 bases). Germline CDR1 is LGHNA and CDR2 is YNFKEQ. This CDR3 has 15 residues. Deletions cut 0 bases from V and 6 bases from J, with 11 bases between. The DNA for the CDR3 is TGTGCCAGCAGCCAAGAGGGGGATGGGTATGAAAAACTGTTTTTT. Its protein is CASSQEGDGYEKLFF.